Described below is a single TCR beta chain sequence and its context. Its specificity is not known. These data belong to a study of cytomegalovirus exposure and HLA in healthy donors. General observations from the study: CMV antigen specificity was confirmed in vitro for three CMV-associated chains. Within the 120 validation repertoires, first-cohort TCR clusters tended to co-occur, according to a later analysis. Some public TCRs appeared in many individuals, while most sequences were rare.

The CDR3 length is 15 residues. The germline gives CDR1 SGDLS, CDR2 YYNGEE. V trimming: 0 bases; J trimming: 4 bases; junction bases outside the gene matches: 6. TCRdb's table, derived via immunoSEQ multiplex PCR, lists solely in-frame clones and lacks some. The sample yields about 73,000 clones, roughly 95% seen once. The J gene is TRBJ1-1, the V gene TRBV9, with 7 bases identical to TRBD1. Sequencing was carried out using PBMCs. This receptor was identified in a man aged 18 to 30 in good health and CMV-seronegative. CDR3 nucleotide sequence: TGTGCCAGCAGCGTAGAGGGGGCATCGGGCACTGAAGCTTTCTTT. Its protein is CASSVEGASGTEAFF. The full variable domain, completed using reference TRBV9 and TRBJ1-1, is DSGVTQTPKHLITATGQRVTLRCSPRSGDLSVYWYQQSLDQGLQFLIQYYNGEERAKGNILERFSAQQFPDLHSELNLSSLELGDSALYFCASSVEGASGTEAFFGQGTRLTVV.